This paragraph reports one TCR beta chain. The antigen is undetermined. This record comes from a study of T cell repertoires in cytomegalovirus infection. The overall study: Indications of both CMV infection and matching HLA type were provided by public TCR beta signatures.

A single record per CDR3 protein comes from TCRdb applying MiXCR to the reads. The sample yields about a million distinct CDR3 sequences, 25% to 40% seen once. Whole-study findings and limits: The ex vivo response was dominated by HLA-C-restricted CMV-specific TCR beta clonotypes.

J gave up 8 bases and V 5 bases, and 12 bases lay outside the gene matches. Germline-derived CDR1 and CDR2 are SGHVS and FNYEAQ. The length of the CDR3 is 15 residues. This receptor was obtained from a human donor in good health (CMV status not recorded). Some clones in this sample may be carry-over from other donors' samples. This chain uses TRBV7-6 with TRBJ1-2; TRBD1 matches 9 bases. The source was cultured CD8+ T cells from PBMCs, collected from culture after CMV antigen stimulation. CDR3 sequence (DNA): TGTGCCAGCAGCCCAATCGGGACAGGGATGGACGGCTACACCTTC. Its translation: CASSPIGTGMDGYTF.